The clone carrying this TCR beta chain was detected many times. This entry comes from a study of Graves' ophthalmopathy and Graves' hyperthyroidism. The authors amplified TCR beta CDR3 regions from RNA transcripts. HTBI primers primed a first-round RT-PCR, and a second-round multiplex PCR followed. Each CDR3 protein is one row after TCRdb ran MiXCR on the multiplex PCR reads. The table includes 200,000 to 250,000 distinct CDR3 sequences, roughly 21% detected once. Exclusion criteria comprised other autoimmune diseases, uncontrolled infections, pregnancy or lactation in patients. The authors diagnosed from clinical symptoms, serum thyroxine, TRAb, thyroid ultrasound and orbital computed tomography. What was sequenced was peripheral blood. This clonotype originated in a woman aged 45-65 years with Graves' ophthalmopathy.

CDR3: CASSIQTGPYGYTF. DNA of the CDR3: TGTGCCAGTAGTATTCAGACAGGACCCTATGGCTACACCTTC. V usage is TRBV19 and J usage is TRBJ1-2; possibly TRBD1 for D (6 bases). Germline V gene lookup returns CDR1 LNHDA and CDR2 SQIVND (reference sequence). Trimming took off 3 bases at V and 4 bases at J, with 12 bases between the two ends. This CDR3 has 14 amino acids.